This T cell receptor (beta chain) was obtained from a study of molecular identifiers for immune sequencing clone quantification (dated by TCRdb to the late 2010s). At the level of the whole study: For a replicate experiment, RNA from 20,000 or 100,000 naive CD8 T cells was divided into five aliquots, and four of the five aliquots were sequenced. The study was a methods study using CD8 T cells to benchmark molecular-identifier clustering-based TCR repertoire sequencing (MIDCIRS) and TCR RNA copy counting. The paper's findings and limits, for the study overall: When barcode sub-clustering was omitted, TCR diversity was inflated by chimeric consensus sequences, with chimeras reaching as high as 47%. Spiked-in Jurkat TCR RNA (about ten copies' worth), which is not part of the donor repertoire, was contained in the naive libraries. Highly expanded clone sizes could be underestimated if identical TCR molecules share a barcode. Clones above 20 RNA copies held over 97% of molecules in CMV-specific effector cells but under 1% in naive cells. Spiked-in Jurkat TCR RNA equivalent to a single cell was reported to be detectable even among more than 900,000 naive CD8 T cells. Modeling estimated 2.5 to 3.5 recovered TCR RNA copies per cell, compared with approximately 9.5 by digital PCR, which implies about 32% capture efficiency.

Naive CD8 T cell libraries were made from approximately 22,000 to 940,000 sorted cells using 10%, 30% or 50% of purified RNA. Naive CD8 T cells were FACS-sorted as CD8+CD4-CCR7+CD45RA+ on a BD FACSAria II into RLT Plus buffer. Detection sensitivity was tested by spiking Jurkat RNA equal to some 10 TCR copies' worth into samples containing about 20,000-1,000,000 naive CD8 T cells. Enrichment of CD8 T cells was performed with RosetteSep CD8+ T Cell Enrichment Cocktail and Ficoll-Paque, after which ACK red cell lysis was carried out. The receptor library was made with PCR. These reads were obtained on an Illumina HiSeq 4000. Bulk TCR libraries were made following a previously described method, with the TCR primers given in Table S5. The Qiagen AllPrep DNA/RNA kit was used to purify total RNA. Before any analysis, reads coming from multiple sequencing runs of the same library were combined into one pool. The source study handled its data this way. Only reads with exact TCR constant sequence were kept, trimmed to 150 nt, and grouped by their 12-nt molecular barcodes. Reads inside each barcode group were sub-clustered using a 15% Levenshtein threshold, and a quality-weighted consensus sequence was constructed for each RNA molecule. Non-functional sequences were excluded, and lower-count sequences lying one edit away from another sequence were also excluded. On the basis of fitting two negative binomial distributions, barcode sub-clusters with fewer than 20% of the maximum read count were discarded. TCRdb reworked the public reads: Q25 trimming with fastp, MiXCR clone assembly, productive beta chains retained. Identical CDR3 protein sequences are pooled into one entry, listed with their most common genes and DNA. In this record, the V and J calls reflect TCRdb's handling and not the investigators' own analysis. The sample table holds 460,000 or so distinct CDR3 sequences, of which roughly a fifth were seen once. The ten most abundant clones make up around 0.84% of the sample.

Regarding this clonotype: Its antigen is still unknown. One end of the junction varies from germline; a read error may be responsible.

The germline V gene (reference sequence) gives CDR1 as DFQATT and CDR2 as SNEGSKA. Its CDR3 holds 16 amino acids, cysteine through phenylalanine. Solely the CDR3 DNA is kept, with 48 bases framed from the first base. This sequence was found in a human donor in good health. Some libraries in this study had Jurkat cell RNA spiked in. Sequenced: naive CD8+ T cells from blood, with Jurkat cell RNA spiked in. Per the publication, the cell subset or site label means: FACS-sorted CD8+CD4-CCR7+CD45RA+ naive T cells. The chain joins TRBV20-1 to TRBJ2-7, and TRBD2 aligns with 11 junction nucleotides. The CDR3 region reads CSARETRTSGRYERYF. The nucleotides are TGCAGTGCTAGAGAAACCCGGACTAGCGGGCGGTACGAGCGGTACTTC.